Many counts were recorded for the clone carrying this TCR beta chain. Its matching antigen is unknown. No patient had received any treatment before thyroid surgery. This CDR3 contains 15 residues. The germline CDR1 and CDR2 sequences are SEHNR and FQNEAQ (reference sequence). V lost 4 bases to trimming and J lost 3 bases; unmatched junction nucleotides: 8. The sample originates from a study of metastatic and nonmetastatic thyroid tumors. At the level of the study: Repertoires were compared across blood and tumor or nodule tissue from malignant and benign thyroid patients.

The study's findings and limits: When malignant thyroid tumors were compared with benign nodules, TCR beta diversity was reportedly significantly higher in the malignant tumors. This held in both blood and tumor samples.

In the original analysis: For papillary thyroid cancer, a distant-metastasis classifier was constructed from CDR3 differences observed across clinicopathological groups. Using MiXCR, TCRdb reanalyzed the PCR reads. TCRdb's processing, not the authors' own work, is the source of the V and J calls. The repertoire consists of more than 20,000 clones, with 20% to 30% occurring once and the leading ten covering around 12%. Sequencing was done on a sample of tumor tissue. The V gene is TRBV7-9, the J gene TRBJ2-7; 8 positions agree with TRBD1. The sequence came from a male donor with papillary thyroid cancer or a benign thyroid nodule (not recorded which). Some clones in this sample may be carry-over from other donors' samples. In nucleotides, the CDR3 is TGTGCCAGCAGCTCGTCGCGGACAGGGATCTACGAGCAGTACTTC. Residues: CASSSSRTGIYEQYF.